The sequence of this T cell receptor beta chain was determined in a study of a mutant IDH1 vaccine in newly diagnosed glioma. Generated by immunoSEQ multiplex PCR, the TCRdb table keeps only in-frame clones and is missing some. The sample records roughly 99,000 clones, approximately 90% being singletons. Germline CDR1 is ENHRY and CDR2 is SYGVKD. The CDR3 sequence is 12 residues long. V dropped 2 bases and J dropped 7 bases, with 5 bases sitting between them. This clone was observed a single time. The target antigen is unknown. Points from the study as a whole: Among patients, roughly 93% showed immune responses induced by the vaccine.

Time point specified: baseline, week 1 (first vaccination visit). Treatment denoted: pre-vaccination baseline after standard-of-care therapy. Newly diagnosed WHO grade 3 or 4 IDH1-mutant, ATRX-lost astrocytomas were identified in the donors. The clonotype comes from a woman in her fifties or sixties with glioma. This rearrangement joins TRBV10-3 to TRBJ2-2; D is perhaps TRBD1 or TRBD2 (5 bases each). Sequencing used PBMCs, obtained from a glioma patient treated with radiotherapy, temozolomide or both. This chain's CDR3 is CAISEGGGELFF. The CDR3, as DNA: TGTGCCATCAGTGAGGGGGGCGGGGAGCTGTTTTTT.